This TCR beta chain was obtained from a study of technical replicates of blood from a few donors. V shed 6 bases and J 7 bases; nucleotides not matched to a gene: 7. CDR1 and CDR2 from the germline V gene are LNHDA and SQIVND (reference sequence). There are 15 residues in the CDR3. The assay was immunoSEQ multiplex PCR, and TCRdb's table has in-frame clones only and misses some. The table records 60,000 to 85,000 clones, roughly 94% of them present only once. This chain joins TRBV19 and TRBJ1-5; 12 positions match TRBD1. The source of this sequence is a human donor in good health. The sample taken for sequencing was T cells isolated from PBMCs. The CDR3 DNA reads TGTGCCAGTAGCGGGACAGGGGGCTCGCGACAGCCCCAGCATTTT. This encodes CASSGTGGSRQPQHF.